This T cell receptor beta chain was documented in a study of blood T cells in healthy people across ages. As for this clonotype: A much larger clone sits a single nucleotide away, making a read error possible.

Together with a sample-barcoded 5' primer, a J-beta primer mix was included in a second PCR lasting roughly 6 to 12 cycles. The authors tagged each cDNA molecule using a template-switch adaptor with 12 random nucleotides. No fewer than 2.5 million CDR3-containing paired-end reads came from each sample. TCRdb fed the 5' RACE reads into MiXCR, producing one record per CDR3 protein. In the table there are about 1.6 million distinct CDR3 sequences, about 35% of which are singletons. Germline trimming cut 5 bases from V and 5 bases from J; bases unmatched to any gene: 8. The CDR3 is 15 amino acids. Looked up from germline, CDR1 is SGHTA and CDR2 is FQGNSA.

The sample comprised blood. The receptor was isolated from a woman in her thirties in good health. The chain combines TRBV7-2 with TRBJ2-1, with 8 bases fitting TRBD1. The CDR3, as DNA: TGTGCCAGCAGCCCCGACAGGGGCCCTAACAATGAGCAGTTCTTC. Protein sequence: CASSPDRGPNNEQFF.